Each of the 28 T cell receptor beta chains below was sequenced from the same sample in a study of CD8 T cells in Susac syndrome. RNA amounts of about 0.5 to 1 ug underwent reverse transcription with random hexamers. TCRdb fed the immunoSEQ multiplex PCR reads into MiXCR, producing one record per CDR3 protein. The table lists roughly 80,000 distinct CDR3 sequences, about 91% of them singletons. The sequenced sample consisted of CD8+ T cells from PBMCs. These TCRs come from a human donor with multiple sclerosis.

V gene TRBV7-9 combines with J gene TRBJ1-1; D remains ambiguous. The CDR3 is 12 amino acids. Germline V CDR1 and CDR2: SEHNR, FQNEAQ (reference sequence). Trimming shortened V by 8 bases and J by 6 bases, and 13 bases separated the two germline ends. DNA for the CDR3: TGTGCCAGCGAGTCCTGGGAAGCTGAAGCTTTCTTT. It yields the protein CASESWEAEAFF.

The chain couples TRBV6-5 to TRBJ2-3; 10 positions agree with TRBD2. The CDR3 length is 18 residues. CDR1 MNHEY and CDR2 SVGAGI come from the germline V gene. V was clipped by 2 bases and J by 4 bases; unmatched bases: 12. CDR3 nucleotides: TGTGCCAGCAGTTACCTTACCACCGGACTAGCGGACTCAGATACGCAGTATTTT. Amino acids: CASSYLTTGLADSDTQYF.

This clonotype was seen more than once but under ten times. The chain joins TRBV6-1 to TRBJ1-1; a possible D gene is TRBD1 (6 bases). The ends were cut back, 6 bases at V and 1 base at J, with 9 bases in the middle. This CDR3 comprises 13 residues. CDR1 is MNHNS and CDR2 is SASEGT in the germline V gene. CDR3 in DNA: TGTGCCAGCAGCCCGACAGGGAACACTGAAGCTTTCTTT. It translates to CASSPTGNTEAFF.

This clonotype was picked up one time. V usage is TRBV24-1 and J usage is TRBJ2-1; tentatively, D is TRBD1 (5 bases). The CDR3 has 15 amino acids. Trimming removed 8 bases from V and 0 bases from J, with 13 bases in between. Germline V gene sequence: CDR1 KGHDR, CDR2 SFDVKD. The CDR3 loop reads CATTPDSISYNEQFF. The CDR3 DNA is TGTGCCACCACCCCTGACAGTATCTCCTACAATGAGCAGTTCTTC.

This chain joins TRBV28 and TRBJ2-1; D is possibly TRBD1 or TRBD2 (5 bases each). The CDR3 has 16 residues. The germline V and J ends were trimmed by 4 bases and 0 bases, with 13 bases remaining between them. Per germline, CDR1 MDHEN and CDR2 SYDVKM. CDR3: CASSSRGPSSYNEQFF. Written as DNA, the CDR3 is TGTGCCAGCAGTTCTCGGGGCCCCAGCTCCTACAATGAGCAGTTCTTC.

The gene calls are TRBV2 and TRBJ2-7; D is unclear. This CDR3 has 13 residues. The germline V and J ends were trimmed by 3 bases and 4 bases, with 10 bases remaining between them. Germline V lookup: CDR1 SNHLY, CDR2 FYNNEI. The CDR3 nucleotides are TGTGCCAGCAGTGAGGCAGAGGATTACGAGCAGTACTTC. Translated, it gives CASSEAEDYEQYF.

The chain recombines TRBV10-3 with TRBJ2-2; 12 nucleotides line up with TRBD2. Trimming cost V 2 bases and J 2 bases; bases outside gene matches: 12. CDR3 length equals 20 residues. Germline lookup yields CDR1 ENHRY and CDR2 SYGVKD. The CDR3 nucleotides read TGTGCCATCAGTGAGAACCTGAGACTAGCGGGGGACTTAAACACCGGGGAGCTGTTTTTT. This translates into CAISENLRLAGDLNTGELFF.

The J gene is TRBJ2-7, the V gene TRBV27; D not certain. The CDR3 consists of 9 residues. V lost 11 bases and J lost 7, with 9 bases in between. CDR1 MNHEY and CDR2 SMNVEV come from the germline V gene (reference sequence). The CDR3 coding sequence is TGTGCCCCGGGTTGGGAGCAGTACTTC. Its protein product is CAPGWEQYF.

The chain's CDR3 is CAWSSSSNYGYTF. For the CDR3, the DNA is TGTGCCTGGAGTTCCAGTTCTAACTATGGCTACACCTTC. J is TRBJ1-2 and V is TRBV30; D not certain. The CDR3 is made up of 13 amino acids. From germline, CDR1 is GTSNPN and CDR2 SVGIG (reference sequence). V lost 2 bases to trimming and J lost 0 bases, with 7 bases between them. The variable domain in full, completed from reference TRBV30 and TRBJ1-2, reads SQTIHQWPATLVQPVGSPLSLECTVEGTSNPNLYWYRQAAGRGLQLLFYSVGIGQISSEVPQNLSASRPQDRQFILSSKKLLLSDSGFYLCAWSSSSNYGYTFGSGTRLTVV.

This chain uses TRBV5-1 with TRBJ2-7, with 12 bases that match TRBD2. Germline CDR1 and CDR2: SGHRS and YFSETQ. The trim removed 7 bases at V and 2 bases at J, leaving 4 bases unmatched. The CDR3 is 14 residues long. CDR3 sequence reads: CASLRTSGAYEQYF. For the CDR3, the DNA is TGCGCCAGCCTCAGGACTAGCGGGGCCTACGAGCAGTACTTC. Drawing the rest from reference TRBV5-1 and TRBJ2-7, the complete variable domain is KAGVTQTPRYLIKTRGQQVTLSCSPISGHRSVSWYQQTPGQGLQFLFEYFSETQRNKGNFPGRFSGRQFSNSRSEMNVSTLELGDSALYLCASLRTSGAYEQYFGPGTRLTVT.

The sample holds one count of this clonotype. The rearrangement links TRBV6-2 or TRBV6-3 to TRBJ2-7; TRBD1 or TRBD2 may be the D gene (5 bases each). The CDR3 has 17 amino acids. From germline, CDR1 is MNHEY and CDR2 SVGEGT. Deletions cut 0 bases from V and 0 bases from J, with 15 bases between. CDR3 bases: TGTGCCAGCAGTTACTCTAGTGGGACCTCCGCCTCCTACGAGCAGTACTTC. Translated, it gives CASSYSSGTSASYEQYF.

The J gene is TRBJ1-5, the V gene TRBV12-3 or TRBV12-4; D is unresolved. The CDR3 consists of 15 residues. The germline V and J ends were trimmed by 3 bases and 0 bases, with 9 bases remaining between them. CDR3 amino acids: CASSLRDYSNQPQHF. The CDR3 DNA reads TGTGCCAGCAGTTTGCGAGATTATAGCAATCAGCCCCAGCATTTT.

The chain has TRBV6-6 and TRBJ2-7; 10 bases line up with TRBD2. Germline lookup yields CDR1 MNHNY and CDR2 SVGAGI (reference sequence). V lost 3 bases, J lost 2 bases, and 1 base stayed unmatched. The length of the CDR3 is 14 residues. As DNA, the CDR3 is TGTGCCAGCAGTTATGGACTAGCGGCCTACGAGCAGTACTTC. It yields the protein CASSYGLAAYEQYF.

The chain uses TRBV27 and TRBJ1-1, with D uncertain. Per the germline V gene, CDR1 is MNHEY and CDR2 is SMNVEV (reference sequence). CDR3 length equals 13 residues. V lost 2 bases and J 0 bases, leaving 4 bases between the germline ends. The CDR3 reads CASSLTMNTEAFF. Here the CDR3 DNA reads TGTGCCAGCAGTTTAACGATGAACACTGAAGCTTTCTTT.

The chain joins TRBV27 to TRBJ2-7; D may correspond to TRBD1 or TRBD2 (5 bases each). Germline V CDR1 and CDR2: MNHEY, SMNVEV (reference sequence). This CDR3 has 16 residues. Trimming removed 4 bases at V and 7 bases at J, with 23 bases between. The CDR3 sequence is CASSSGLRGSAFEQYF. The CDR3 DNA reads TGTGCCAGCAGTTCGGGGCTTAGGGGTTCCGCTTTTGAGCAGTACTTC.

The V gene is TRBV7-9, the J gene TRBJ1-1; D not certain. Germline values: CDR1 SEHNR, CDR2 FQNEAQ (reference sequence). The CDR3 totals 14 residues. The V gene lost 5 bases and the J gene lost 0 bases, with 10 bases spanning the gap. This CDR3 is CASSPMGMNTEAFF. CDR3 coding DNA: TGTGCCAGCAGCCCTATGGGGATGAACACTGAAGCTTTCTTT.

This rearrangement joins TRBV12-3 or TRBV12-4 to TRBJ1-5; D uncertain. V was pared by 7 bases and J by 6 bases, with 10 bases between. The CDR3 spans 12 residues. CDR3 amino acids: CASKEGGQPQHF. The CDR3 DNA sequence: TGTGCCAGCAAAGAAGGTGGTCAGCCCCAGCATTTT.

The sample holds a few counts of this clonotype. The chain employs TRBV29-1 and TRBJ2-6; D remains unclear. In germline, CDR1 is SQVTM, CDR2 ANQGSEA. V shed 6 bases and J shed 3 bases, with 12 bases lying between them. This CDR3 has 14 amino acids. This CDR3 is CSVRVADGANVLTF. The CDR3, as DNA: TGCAGCGTCCGGGTTGCGGATGGGGCCAACGTCCTGACTTTC.

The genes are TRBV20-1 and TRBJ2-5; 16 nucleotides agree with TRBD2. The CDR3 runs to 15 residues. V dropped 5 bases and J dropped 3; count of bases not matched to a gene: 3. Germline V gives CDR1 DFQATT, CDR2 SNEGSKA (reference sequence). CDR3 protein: CSAQGLAGGEETQYF. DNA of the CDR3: TGCAGTGCTCAGGGACTAGCGGGAGGGGAAGAGACCCAGTACTTC.

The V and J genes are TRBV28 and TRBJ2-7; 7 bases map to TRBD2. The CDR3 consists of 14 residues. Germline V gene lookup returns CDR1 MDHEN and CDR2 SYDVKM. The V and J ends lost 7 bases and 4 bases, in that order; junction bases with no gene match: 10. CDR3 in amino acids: CASTLGAGPYEQYF. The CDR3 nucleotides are TGTGCCAGCACCCTAGGAGCGGGGCCTTACGAGCAGTACTTC.

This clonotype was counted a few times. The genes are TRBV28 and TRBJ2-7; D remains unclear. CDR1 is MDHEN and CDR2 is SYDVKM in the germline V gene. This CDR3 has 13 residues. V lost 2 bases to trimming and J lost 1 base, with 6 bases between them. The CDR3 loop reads CASSLAGSYEQYF. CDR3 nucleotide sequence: TGTGCCAGCAGTTTAGCAGGTTCCTACGAGCAGTACTTC.

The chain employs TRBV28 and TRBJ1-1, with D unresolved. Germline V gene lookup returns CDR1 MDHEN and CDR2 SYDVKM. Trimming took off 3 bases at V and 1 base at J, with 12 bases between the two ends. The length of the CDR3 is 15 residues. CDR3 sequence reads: CASSLGNFQNTEAFF. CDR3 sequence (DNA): TGTGCCAGCAGTTTGGGGAACTTCCAGAACACTGAAGCTTTCTTT.

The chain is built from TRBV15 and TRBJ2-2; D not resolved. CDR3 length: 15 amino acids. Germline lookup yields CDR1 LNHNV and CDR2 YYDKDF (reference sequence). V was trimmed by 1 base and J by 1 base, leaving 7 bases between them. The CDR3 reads CATSRGSGNTGELFF. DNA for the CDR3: TGTGCCACCAGCAGAGGTTCGGGGAACACCGGGGAGCTGTTTTTT.

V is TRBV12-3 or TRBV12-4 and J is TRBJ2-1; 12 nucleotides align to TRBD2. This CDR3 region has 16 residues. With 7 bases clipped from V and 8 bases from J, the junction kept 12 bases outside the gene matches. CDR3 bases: TGTGCCAGCACCAAAACGAGACTAGCGGGGGTCTATGAGCAGTTCTTC. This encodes CASTKTRLAGVYEQFF.

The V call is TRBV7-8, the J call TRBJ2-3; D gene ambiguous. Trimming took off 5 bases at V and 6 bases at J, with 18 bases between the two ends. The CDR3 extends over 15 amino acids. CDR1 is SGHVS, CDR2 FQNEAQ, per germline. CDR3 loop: CASSVDGGVLDTQYF. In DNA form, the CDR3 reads TGTGCCAGCAGCGTGGACGGTGGGGTGTTGGATACGCAGTATTTT.

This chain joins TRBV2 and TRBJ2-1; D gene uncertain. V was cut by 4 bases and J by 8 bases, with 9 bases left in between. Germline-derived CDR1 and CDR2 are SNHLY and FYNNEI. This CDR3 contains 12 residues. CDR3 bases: TGTGCCAGCAGTGGAGCGTTTGATGAGCAGTTCTTC. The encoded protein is CASSGAFDEQFF.

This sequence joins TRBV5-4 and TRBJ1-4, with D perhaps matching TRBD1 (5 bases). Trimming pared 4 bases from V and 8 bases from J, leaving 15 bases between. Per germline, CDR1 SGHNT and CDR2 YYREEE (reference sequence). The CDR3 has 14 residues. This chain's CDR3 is CASSLTGSGEKLFF. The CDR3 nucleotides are TGTGCCAGCAGCCTTACAGGATCAGGGGAAAAACTGTTTTTT.

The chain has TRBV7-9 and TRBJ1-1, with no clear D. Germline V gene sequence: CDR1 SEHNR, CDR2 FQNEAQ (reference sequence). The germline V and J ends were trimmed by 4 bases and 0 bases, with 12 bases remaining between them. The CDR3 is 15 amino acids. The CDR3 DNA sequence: TGTGCCAGCAGCTCCACCTCAGTGATGAACACTGAAGCTTTCTTT. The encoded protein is CASSSTSVMNTEAFF. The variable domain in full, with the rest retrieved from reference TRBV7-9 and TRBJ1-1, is DTGVSQNPRHKITKRGQNVTFRCDPISEHNRLYWYRQTLGQGPEFLTYFQNEAQLEKSRLLSDRFSAERPKGSFSTLEIQRTEQGDSAMYLCASSSTSVMNTEAFFGQGTRLTVV.